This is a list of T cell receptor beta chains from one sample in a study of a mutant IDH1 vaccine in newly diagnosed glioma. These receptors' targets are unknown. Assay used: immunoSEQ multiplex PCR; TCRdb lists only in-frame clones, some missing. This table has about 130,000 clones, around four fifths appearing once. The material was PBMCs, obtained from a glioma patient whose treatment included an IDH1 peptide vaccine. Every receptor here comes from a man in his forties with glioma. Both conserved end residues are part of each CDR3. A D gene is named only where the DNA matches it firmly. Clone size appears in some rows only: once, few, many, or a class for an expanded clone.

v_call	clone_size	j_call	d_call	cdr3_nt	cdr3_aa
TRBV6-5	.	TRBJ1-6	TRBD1	TGTGCCAGCAGTCGACAGGGAGGGCCCCTCCACTTT	CASSRQGGPLHF
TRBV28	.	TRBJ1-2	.	TGTGCCAGCAGTCCGGGACCTAGAACTAATGGCTACACCTTC	CASSPGPRTNGYTF
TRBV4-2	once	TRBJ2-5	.	TGTGCCAGCAGCCAGGGTACCGGGCTAAACCAAGAGACCCAGTACTTC	CASSQGTGLNQETQYF
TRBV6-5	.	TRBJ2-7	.	TGTGCCAGCAGCCGTTCACCGAGTTACGAGCAGTACTTC	CASSRSPSYEQYF
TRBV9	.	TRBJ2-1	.	TGTGCCAGCAGCGTTCAAGGGGAATGGGGTTCCTACAATGAGCAGTTCTTC	CASSVQGEWGSYNEQFF
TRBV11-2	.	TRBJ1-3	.	TGTGCCAGCAGCTACGGACACCTCTCTGGAAACACCATATATTTT	CASSYGHLSGNTIYF
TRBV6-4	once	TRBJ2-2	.	TGTGCCAGCAGTGACTCGGGGGATTCCGGGGAGCTGTTTTTT	CASSDSGDSGELFF
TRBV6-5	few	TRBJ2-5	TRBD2	TGTGCCAGCAGTCCGACTAGCGGGACCCAAGAGACCCAGTACTTC	CASSPTSGTQETQYF
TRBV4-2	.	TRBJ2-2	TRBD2	TGTGCCAGCAGCCAAACTAGCGGGGGGCCACTGAGAGCCGGGGAGCTGTTTTTT	CASSQTSGGPLRAGELFF
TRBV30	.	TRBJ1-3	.	TGTGCCTGGAGGTACCAGCGGAACACCATATATTTT	CAWRYQRNTIYF
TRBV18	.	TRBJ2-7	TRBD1	TGTGCCAGCTCAACCCGGGACAGCTACGAGCAGTACTTC	CASSTRDSYEQYF
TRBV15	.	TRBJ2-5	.	TGTGCCACCAGCAGAGATCTCGGGGGAGTACGAGAGACCCAGTACTTC	CATSRDLGGVRETQYF
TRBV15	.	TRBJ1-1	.	TGTGCCACCAGCAGAGTGGCAGCGAACACTGAAGCTTTCTTT	CATSRVAANTEAFF
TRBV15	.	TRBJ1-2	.	TGTGCCACTCGAGACCCCAGGGAGGGCGCAGTCGGTGGCTACACCTTC	CATRDPREGAVGGYTF
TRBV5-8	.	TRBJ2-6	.	TGTGCCAGCAGCTTGCGTCTTCTTAGGGCCAACGTCCTGACTTTC	CASSLRLLRANVLTF
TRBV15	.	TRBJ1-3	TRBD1	TGTGCCACCAGTAGCGGGACAGGGTCCACTGGAAACACCATATATTTT	CATSSGTGSTGNTIYF
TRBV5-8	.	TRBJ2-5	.	TGTGCCAGCAGCTCCAGGGGTACGGGAGAGACCCAGTACTTC	CASSSRGTGETQYF
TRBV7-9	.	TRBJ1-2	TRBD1	TGTGCCAGCAGCCCGACAGGGGGCAATGGCTACACCTTC	CASSPTGGNGYTF
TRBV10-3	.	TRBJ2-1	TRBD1	TGTGCCATCAGTGGAAGTGGGACAGGGATCTCCTACAATGAGCAGTTCTTC	CAISGSGTGISYNEQFF
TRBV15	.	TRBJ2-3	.	TGTGCCACCAGCAGAGTTAGGCCAACCACAGATACGCAGTATTTT	CATSRVRPTTDTQYF
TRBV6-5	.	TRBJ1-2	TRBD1	TGTGCCAGCAGCTTGACAGGGTCTTTTGGCTACACCTTC	CASSLTGSFGYTF
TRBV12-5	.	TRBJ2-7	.	TGTGCTAGTGGTTTGGGGATTCCCTACGAGCAGTACTTC	CASGLGIPYEQYF
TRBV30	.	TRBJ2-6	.	TGTGCCTGGAGTCTAAATTCTGGGGCCAACGTCCTGACTTTC	CAWSLNSGANVLTF
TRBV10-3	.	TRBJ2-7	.	TGTGCCATCAGTGAGTCGGCGACACGCTATGGCTACGAGCAGTACTTC	CAISESATRYGYEQYF
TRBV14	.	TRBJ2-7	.	TGTGCCAGCAGCCAAGACCTACGTACCTACGAGCAGTACTTC	CASSQDLRTYEQYF
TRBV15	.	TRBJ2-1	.	TGTGCCACCAGCACCCGAGAGGAGGGGATTTACTACAATGAGCAGTTCTTC	CATSTREEGIYYNEQFF
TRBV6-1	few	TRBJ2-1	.	TGTGCCAGCGGGGGGGGGCTTAATGAGCAGTTCTTC	CASGGGLNEQFF
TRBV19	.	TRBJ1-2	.	TGTGCCAGTAGTGCAACAGGTTCTAACTATGGCTACACCTTC	CASSATGSNYGYTF
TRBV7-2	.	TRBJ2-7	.	TGTGCCAGCAGCGTACTAGGGTTCGTCGCCTACGAGCAGTACTTC	CASSVLGFVAYEQYF
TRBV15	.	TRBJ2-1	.	TGTGCCACCAGCAGAGTCACTTATAGAAAGCAGTTCTTC	CATSRVTYRKQFF
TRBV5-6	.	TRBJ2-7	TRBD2	TGTGCCAGCAGCAAGGGACTAGCGGCCTACGAGCAGTACTTC	CASSKGLAAYEQYF
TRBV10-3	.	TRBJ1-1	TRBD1	TGTGCCACCGGGGGCAGGGGGGACACTGAAGCTTTCTTT	CATGGRGDTEAFF
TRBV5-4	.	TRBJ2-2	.	TGTGCCAGCATCCCCAAGGATCAGGGGACACAGAACACCGGGGAGCTGTTTTTT	CASIPKDQGTQNTGELFF
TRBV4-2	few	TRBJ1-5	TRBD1	TGTGCCAGCAGCCAAGACCAGGGACAGGGGATCTGGCCCCAGCATTTT	CASSQDQGQGIWPQHF
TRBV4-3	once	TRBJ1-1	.	TGCGCCAGCAGCCAAGACGGGCACCCGAACACTGAAGCTTTCTTT	CASSQDGHPNTEAFF
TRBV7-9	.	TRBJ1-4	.	TGTGCCAGCAGCGAAGACAGTGAAAAACTGTTTTTT	CASSEDSEKLFF
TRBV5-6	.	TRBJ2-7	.	TGTGCCAGCAGCCTCCTCAAGGAGCAGTACTTC	CASSLLKEQYF